This T cell receptor beta chain comes out of a study of shared clonotypes between healthy human individuals. Regarding this clone: Other nucleotide sequences in the sample specify the same CDR3.

Germline CDR1 MDHEN, CDR2 SYDVKM. The CDR3 totals 15 residues. J lost 4 bases, V lost 2 bases, and 5 bases had no gene match. All donors qualified as healthy HIV-negative adults and had experienced no recent acute infections or vaccinations. It was into CD45RA+ naive and CD45RA-negative memory subsets that the CD4+ cells were split. In the original processing: Filtering was not the same, since immunoSEQ gave junction-only sequences without quality scores. The data were produced by immunoSEQ multiplex PCR, yet TCRdb's version contains in-frame clones alone and is incomplete. From that table come the V and J calls and clone size; the DNA was used to work out D and trimming. The data contain 2 million to 2.5 million clones, almost 96% of them singletons.

The chain joins TRBV28 to TRBJ1-1, with 9 positions matching TRBD1. The receptor comes from a man between 18 and 29 years old in good health. The sample taken for sequencing was naive CD4+ T cells sorted from blood. The subset was: CD45RA+ positively selected. The CDR3 loop is CASSLGDRDGTEAFF. The CDR3 DNA reads as TGTGCCAGCAGTTTAGGGGACAGGGATGGCACTGAAGCTTTCTTT.